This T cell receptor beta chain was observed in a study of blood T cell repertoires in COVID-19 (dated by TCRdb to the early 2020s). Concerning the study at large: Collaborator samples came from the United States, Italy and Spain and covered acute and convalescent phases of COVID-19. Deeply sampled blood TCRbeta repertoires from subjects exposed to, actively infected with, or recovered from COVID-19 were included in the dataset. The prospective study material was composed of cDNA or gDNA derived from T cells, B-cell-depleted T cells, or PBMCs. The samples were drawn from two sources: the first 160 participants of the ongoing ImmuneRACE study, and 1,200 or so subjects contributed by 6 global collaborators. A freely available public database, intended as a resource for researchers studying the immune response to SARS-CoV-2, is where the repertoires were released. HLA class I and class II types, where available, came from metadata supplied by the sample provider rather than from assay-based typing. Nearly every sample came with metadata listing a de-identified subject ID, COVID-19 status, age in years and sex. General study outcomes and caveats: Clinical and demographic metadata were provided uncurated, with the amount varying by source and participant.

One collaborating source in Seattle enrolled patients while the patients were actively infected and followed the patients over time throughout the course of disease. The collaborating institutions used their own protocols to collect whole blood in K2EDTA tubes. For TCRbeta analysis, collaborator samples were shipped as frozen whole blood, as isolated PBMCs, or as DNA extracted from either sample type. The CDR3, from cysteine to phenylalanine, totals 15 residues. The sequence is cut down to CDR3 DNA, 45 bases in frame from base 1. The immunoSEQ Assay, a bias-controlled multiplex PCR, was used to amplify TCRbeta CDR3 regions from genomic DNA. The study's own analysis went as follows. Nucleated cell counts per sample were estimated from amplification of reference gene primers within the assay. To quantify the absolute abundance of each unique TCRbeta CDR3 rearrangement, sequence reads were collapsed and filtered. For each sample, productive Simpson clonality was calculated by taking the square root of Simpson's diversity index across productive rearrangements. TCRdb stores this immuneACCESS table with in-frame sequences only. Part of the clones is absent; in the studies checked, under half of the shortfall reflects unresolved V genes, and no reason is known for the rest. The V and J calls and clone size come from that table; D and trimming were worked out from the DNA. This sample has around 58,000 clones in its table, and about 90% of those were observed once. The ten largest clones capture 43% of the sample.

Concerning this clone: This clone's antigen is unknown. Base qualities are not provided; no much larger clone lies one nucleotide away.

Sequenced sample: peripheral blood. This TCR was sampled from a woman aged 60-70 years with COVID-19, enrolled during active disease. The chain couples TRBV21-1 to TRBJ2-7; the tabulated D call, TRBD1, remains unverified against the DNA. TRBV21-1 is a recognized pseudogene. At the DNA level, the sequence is TGTGCCAGCAGCAAAGCTATAAGGGGGCAGTACGAGCAGTACTTC. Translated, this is CASSKAIRGQYEQYF.